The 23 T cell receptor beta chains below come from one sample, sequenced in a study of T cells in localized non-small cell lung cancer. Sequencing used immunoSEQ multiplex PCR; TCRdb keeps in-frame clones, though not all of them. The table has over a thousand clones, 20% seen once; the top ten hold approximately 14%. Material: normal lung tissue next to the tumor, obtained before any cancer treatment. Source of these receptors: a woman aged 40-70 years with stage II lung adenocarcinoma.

The CDR3 DNA reads TGTGCCAGCAGACCAACTCGAGAGGACACAGATACGCAGTATTTT. Amino acids: CASRPTREDTDTQYF. The chain is built from TRBV11-3 and TRBJ2-3; D ambiguous. The CDR3 spans 15 residues. V lost 6 bases to trimming and J lost 2 bases, with 15 bases between them. Germline V gene lookup returns CDR1 SGHNT and CDR2 YENEEA.

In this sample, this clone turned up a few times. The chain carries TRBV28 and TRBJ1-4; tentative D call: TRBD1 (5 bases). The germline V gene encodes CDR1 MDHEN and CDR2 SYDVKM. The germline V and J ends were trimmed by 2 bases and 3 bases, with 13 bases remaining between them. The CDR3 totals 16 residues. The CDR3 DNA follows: TGTGCCAGCAGTTTAGACCCAGGGTTTCCTAATGAAAAACTGTTTTTT. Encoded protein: CASSLDPGFPNEKLFF.

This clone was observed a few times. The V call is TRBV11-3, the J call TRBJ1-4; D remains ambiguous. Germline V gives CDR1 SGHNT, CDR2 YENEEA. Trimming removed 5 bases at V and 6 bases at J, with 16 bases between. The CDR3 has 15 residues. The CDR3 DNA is TGTGCCAGCAGCCCTCATGGCCGTGGAGATGAAAAACTGTTTTTT. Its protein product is CASSPHGRGDEKLFF.

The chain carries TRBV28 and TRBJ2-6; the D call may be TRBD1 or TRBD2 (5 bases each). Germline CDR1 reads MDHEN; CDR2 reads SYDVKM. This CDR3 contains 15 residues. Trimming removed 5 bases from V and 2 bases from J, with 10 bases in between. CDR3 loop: CASSPGSPGANVLTF. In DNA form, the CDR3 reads TGTGCCAGCAGTCCAGGGAGCCCTGGGGCCAACGTCCTGACTTTC.

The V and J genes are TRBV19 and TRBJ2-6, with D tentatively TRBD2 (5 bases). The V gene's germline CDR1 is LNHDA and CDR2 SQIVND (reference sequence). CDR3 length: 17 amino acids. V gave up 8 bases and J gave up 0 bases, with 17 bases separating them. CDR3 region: CASSRAARSSGANVLTF. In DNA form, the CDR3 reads TGTGCCAGTTCGAGGGCAGCCCGAAGCTCTGGGGCCAACGTCCTGACTTTC.

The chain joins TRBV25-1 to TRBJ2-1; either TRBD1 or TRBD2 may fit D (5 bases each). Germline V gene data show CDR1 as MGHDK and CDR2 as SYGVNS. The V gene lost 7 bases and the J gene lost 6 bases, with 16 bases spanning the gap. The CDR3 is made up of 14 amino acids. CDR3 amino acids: CASTPGPPVNEQFF. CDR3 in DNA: TGTGCCAGCACTCCGGGACCCCCGGTCAATGAGCAGTTCTTC.

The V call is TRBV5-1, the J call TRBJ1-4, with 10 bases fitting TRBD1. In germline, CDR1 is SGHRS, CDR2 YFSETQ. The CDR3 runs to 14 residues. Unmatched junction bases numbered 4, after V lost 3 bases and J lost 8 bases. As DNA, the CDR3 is TGCGCCAGCAGCTCAGGGACAGGGGAGGAAAAACTGTTTTTT. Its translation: CASSSGTGEEKLFF.

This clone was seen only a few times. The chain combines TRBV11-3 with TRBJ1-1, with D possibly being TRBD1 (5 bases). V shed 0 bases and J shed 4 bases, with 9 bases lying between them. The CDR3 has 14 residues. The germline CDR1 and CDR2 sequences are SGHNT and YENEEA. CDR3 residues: CASSLDAGSTEAFF. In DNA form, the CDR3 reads TGTGCCAGCAGCTTAGATGCAGGGAGCACTGAAGCTTTCTTT.

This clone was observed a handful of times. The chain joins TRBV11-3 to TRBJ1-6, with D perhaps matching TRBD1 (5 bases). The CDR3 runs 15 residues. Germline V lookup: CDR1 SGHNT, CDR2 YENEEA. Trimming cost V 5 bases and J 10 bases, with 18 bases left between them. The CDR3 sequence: CASSRSGPVESPLHF. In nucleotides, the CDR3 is TGTGCCAGCAGCCGATCGGGGCCTGTTGAATCACCCCTCCACTTT.

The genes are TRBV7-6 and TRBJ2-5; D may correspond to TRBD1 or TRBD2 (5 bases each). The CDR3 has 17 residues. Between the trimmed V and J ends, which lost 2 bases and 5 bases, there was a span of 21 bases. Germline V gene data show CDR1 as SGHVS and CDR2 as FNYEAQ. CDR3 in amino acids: CASSLTGDYRGWETQYF. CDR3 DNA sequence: TGTGCCAGCAGCTTAACAGGCGACTACCGGGGCTGGGAGACCCAGTACTTC. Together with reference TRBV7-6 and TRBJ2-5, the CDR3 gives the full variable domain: GAGVSQSPRYKVTKRGQDVALRCDPISGHVSLYWYRQALGQGPEFLTYFNYEAQQDKSGLPNDRFSAERPEGSISTLTIQRTEQRDSAMYRCASSLTGDYRGWETQYFGPGTRLLVL.

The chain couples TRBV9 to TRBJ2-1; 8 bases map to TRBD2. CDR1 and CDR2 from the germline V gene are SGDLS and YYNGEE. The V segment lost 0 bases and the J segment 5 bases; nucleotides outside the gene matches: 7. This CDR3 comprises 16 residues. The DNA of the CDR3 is TGTGCCAGCAGCGTAGATTTAGCGGGGTTGGACAATGAGCAGTTCTTC. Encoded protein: CASSVDLAGLDNEQFF.

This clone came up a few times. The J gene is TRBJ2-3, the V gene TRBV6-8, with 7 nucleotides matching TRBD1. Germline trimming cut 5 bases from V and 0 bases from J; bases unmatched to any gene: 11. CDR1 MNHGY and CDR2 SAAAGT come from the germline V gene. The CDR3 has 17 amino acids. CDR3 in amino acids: CASSPNRGAPSTDTQYF. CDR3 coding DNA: TGTGCCAGCAGTCCCAACAGGGGAGCCCCTAGCACAGATACGCAGTATTTT.

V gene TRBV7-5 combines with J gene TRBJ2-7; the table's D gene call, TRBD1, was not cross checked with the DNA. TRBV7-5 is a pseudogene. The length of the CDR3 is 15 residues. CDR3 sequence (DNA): TGTGCCAGCAGCTTATCCGGGACAGGGCCTCGCGAGCAGTACTTC. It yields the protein CASSLSGTGPREQYF.

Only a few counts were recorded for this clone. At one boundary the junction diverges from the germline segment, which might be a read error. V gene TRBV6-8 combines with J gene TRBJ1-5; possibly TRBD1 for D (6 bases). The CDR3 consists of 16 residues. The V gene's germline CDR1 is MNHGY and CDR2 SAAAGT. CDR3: CASRYWGQGSNQPQHF. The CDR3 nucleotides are TGTGCCAGCAGGTACTGGGGGCAGGGCAGCAATCAGCCCCAGCATTTT.

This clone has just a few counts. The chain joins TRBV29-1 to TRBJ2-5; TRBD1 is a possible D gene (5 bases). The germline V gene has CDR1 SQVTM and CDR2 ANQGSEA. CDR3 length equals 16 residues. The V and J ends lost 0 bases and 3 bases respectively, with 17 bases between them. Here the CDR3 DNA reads TGCAGCGTTGAAGATCCCCTGGACATCGGCGAAGAGACCCAGTACTTC. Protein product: CSVEDPLDIGEETQYF.

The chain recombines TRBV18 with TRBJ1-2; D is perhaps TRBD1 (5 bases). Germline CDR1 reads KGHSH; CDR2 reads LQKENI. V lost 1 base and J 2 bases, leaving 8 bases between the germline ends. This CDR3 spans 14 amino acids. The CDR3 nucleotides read TGTGCCAGCTCACCACGGGAGGGGAACTATGGCTACACCTTC. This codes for CASSPREGNYGYTF. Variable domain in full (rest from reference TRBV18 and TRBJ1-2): NAGVMQNPRHLVRRRGQEARLRCSPMKGHSHVYWYRQLPEEGLKFMVYLQKENIIDESGMPKERFSAEFPKEGPSILRIQQVVRGDSAAYFCASSPREGNYGYTFGSGTRLTVV.

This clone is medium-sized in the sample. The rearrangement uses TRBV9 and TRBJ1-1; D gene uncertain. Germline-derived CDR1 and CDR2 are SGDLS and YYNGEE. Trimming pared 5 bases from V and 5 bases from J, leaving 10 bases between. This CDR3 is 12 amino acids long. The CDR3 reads CASSFSGTEAFF. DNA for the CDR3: TGTGCCAGCAGTTTTAGTGGGACTGAAGCTTTCTTT. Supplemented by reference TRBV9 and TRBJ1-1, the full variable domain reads DSGVTQTPKHLITATGQRVTLRCSPRSGDLSVYWYQQSLDQGLQFLIQYYNGEERAKGNILERFSAQQFPDLHSELNLSSLELGDSALYFCASSFSGTEAFFGQGTRLTVV.

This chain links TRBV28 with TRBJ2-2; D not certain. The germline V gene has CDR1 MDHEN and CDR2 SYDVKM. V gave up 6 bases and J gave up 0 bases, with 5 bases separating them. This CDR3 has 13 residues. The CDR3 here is CASSHSNTGELFF. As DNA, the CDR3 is TGTGCCAGCAGCCATTCGAACACCGGGGAGCTGTTTTTT.

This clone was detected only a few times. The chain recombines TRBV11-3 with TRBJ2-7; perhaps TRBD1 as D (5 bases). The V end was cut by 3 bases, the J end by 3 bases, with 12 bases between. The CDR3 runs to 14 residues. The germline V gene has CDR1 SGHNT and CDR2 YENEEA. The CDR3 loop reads CASSFGQGFYEQYF. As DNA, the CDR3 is TGTGCCAGCAGCTTCGGTCAGGGCTTCTACGAGCAGTACTTC.

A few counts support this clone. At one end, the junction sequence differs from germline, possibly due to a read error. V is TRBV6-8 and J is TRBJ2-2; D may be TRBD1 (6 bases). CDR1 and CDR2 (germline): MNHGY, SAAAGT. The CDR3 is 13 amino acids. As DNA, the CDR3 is TGTGCCATCAGTGGATTACAGGGAGGGGAGCTGTTTTTT. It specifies CAISGLQGGELFF.

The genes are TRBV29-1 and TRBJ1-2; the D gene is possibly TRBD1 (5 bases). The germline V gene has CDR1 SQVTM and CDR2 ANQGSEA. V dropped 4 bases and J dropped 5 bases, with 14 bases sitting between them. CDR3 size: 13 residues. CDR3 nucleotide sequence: TGCAGCGTTGTGGGGACGGAAGATTATGGCTACACCTTC. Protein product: CSVVGTEDYGYTF.

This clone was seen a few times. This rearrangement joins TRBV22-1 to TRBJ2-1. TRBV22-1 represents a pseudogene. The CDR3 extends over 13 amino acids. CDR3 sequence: CASSFTTRNEQFF. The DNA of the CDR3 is TGTGCCAGCAGTTTTACGACCCGAAATGAGCAGTTCTTC.

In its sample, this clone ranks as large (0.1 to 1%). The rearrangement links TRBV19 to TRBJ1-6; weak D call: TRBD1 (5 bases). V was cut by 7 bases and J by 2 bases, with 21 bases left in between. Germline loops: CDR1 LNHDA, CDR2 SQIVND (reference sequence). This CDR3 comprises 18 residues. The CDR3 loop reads CASTTVPAREPYNSPLHF. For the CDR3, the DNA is TGTGCCAGTACCACCGTCCCCGCCAGGGAACCCTATAATTCACCCCTCCACTTT.